The sequence of this TCR beta chain was determined in a study of early T cells in non-severe SARS-CoV-2 infection. Study-level information: Sequencing of unsorted whole blood was done on bulk RNA, leaving chains unpaired. Notes on the study in general: The matching step, a VDJdb search, favored anti-spike CD8 responses and missed private and CD4 specificities.

Unique molecular identifier tags were affixed to discrete cDNA molecules. TCRdb re-derived calls from the 5' RACE reads in MiXCR, one entry per CDR3 protein. The sample has around 99,000 distinct CDR3 sequences, 11% seen once; the top ten hold approximately 8.1%. In its sample, this clonotype was seen many times. Its specificity is unknown. Trimming took 6 bases from V and 4 from J, leaving 11 bases between them. From germline, CDR1 is SQVTM and CDR2 ANQGSEA. The CDR3 runs to 12 residues. This TCR derives from an adult who was a healthcare worker with PCR-confirmed SARS-CoV-2 infection or an uninfected control (not recorded which). The material sequenced was whole blood. The rearrangement links TRBV29-1 to TRBJ2-3; D possibly uses TRBD1 or TRBD2 (5 bases each). CDR3 loop: CSVGTGADTQYF. The CDR3 DNA follows: TGCAGCGTGGGGACCGGAGCAGATACGCAGTATTTT.